The T cell receptor (beta chain) described here comes from a study of human versus mouse CDR3 diversity and MHC coevolution. Study-level points and caveats: In humans, T-cell selection involved 6 or 7 MHC II alleles. The lowest clonal inequality scores came from most of the three human donors.

Germline V CDR1 and CDR2: SGHNT, YENEEA. V shed 8 bases and J 9 bases; nucleotides not matched to a gene: 15. The CDR3 extends over 14 amino acids. Some clones are missing from TCRdb's copy, which holds only in-frame ones; the method was immunoSEQ multiplex PCR. The sample has around 59,000 clones; approximately 94% are singletons. Remarks on this clone: Its antigen remains unidentified.

Material for sequencing was naive CD4+ T cells from blood. Noted subset: CD45RO-negative CD62L-positive naive CD4 T cells. This chain joins TRBV11-3 and TRBJ1-1, with 7 bases matching TRBD1. This TCR derives from a person aged 60 to 70 in good health. The CDR3 loop reads CASFPDRLSQKAFF. DNA of the CDR3: TGTGCCAGCTTTCCGGACAGGTTGAGTCAAAAAGCTTTCTTT.